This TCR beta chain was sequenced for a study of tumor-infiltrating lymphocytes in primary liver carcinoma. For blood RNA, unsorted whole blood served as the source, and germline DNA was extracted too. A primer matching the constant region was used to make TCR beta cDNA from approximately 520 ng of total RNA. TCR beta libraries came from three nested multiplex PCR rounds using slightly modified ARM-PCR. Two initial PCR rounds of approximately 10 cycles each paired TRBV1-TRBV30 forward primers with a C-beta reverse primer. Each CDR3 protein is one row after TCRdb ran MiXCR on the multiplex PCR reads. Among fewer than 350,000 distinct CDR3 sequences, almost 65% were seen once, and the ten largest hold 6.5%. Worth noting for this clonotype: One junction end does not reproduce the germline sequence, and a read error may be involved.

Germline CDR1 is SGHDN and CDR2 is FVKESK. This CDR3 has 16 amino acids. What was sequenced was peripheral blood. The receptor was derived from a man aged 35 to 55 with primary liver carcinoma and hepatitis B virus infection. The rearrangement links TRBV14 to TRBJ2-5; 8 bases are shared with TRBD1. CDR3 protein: CASSLPRTGRTEAQYF. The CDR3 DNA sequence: TGTGCGAGCAGCCTCCCCCGGACAGGGAGGACGGAGGCCCAGTACTTC.